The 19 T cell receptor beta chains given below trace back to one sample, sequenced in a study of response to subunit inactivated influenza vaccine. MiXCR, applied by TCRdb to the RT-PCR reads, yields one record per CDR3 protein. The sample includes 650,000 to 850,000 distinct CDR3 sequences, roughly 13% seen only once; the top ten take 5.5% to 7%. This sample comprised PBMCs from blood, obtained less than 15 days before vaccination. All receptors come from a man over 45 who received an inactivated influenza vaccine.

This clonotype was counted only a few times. This CDR3 is CASSKVTANTEAFF. The DNA of the CDR3 is TGCGCCAGCAGCAAAGTGACAGCTAACACTGAAGCTTTCTTT. V and J are TRBV5-1 and TRBJ1-1; perhaps TRBD1 as D (5 bases). The germline V gene encodes CDR1 SGHRS and CDR2 YFSETQ. There are 14 residues in the CDR3. The V end was cut by 4 bases, the J end by 2 bases, with 12 bases between.

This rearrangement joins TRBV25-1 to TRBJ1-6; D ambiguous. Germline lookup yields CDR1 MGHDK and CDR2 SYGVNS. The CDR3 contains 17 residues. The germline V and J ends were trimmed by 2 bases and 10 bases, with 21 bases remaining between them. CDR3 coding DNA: TGTGCCAGCAGTGAAAAAGAGTTGGGGAGCTTTAAGTCACCCCTCCACTTT. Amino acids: CASSEKELGSFKSPLHF.

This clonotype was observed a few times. CDR3 bases: TGCGCCAGCAGCACGACTAGCGCCACCGGGGAGCTGTTTTTT. Residues: CASSTTSATGELFF. The V and J genes are TRBV5-1 and TRBJ2-2, with 8 positions matching TRBD2. CDR1 and CDR2 from the germline V gene are SGHRS and YFSETQ. Trimming took 4 bases from V and 4 from J; bases not matched to a gene: 3. CDR3 length: 14 amino acids.

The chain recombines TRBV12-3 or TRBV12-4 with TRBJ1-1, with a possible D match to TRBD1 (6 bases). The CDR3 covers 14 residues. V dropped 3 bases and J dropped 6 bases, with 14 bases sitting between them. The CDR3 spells CASSFGGPTAEAFF. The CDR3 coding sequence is TGTGCCAGCAGTTTTGGGGGGCCGACCGCTGAAGCTTTCTTT.

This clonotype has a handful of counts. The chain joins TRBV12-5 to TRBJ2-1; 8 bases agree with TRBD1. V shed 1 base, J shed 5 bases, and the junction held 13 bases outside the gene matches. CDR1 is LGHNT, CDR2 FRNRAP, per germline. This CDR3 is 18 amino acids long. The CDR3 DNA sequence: TGTGCTAGTGGTTTGGGACAGGGGCCAACAAAAACGCACAATGAGCAGTTCTTC. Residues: CASGLGQGPTKTHNEQFF.

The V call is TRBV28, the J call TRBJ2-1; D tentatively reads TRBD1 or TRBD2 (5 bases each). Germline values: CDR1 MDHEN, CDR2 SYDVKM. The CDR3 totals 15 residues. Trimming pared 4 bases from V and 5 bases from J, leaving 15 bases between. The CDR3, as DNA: TGTGCCAGCAGTTCCCCCGGACGGGGACACAATGAGCAGTTCTTC. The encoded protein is CASSSPGRGHNEQFF.

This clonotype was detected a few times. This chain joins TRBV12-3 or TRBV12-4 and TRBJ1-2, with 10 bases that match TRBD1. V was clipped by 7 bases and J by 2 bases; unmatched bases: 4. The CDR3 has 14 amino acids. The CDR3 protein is CASNPTGGNYGYTF. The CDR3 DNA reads TGTGCCAGCAACCCGACAGGGGGCAACTATGGCTACACCTTC.

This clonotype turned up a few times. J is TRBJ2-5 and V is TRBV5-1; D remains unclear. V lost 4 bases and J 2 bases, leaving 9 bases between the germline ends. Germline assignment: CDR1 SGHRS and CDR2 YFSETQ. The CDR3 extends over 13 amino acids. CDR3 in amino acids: CASSVRAQETQYF. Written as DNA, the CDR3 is TGCGCCAGCAGCGTCCGAGCGCAAGAGACCCAGTACTTC.

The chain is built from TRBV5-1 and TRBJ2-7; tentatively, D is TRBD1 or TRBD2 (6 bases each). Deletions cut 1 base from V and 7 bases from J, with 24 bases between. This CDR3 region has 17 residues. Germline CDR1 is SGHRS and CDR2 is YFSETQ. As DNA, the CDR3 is TGCGCCAGCAGCTTGTCCCCGGGGGCTCCCGACTTGGCGGAGCAGTACTTC. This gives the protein CASSLSPGAPDLAEQYF.

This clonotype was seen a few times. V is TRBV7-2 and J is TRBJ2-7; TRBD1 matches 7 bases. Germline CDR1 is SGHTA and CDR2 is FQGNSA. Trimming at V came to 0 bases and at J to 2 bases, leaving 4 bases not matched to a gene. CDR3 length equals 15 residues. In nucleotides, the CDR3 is TGTGCCAGCAGCTTAGCCGGGACAGAAGCCTACGAGCAGTACTTC. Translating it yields CASSLAGTEAYEQYF. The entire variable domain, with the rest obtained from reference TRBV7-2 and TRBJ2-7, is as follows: GAGVSQSPSNKVTEKGKDVELRCDPISGHTALYWYRQSLGQGLEFLIYFQGNSAPDKSGLPSDRFSAERTGGSVSTLTIQRTQQEDSAVYLCASSLAGTEAYEQYFGPGTRLTVT.

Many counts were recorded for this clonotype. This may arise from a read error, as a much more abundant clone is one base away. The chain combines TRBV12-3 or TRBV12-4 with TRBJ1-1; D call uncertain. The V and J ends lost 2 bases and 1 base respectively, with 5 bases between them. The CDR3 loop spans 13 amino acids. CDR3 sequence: CASSLRANTEAFF. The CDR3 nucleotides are TGTGCCAGCAGTTTAAGGGCGAACACTGAAGCTTTCTTT.

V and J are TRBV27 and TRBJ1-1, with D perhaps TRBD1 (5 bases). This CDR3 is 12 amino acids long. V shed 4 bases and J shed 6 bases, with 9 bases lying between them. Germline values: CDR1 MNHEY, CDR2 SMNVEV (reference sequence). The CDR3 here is CASSSIGAEAFF. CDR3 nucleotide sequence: TGTGCCAGCAGTTCCATAGGGGCTGAAGCTTTCTTT.

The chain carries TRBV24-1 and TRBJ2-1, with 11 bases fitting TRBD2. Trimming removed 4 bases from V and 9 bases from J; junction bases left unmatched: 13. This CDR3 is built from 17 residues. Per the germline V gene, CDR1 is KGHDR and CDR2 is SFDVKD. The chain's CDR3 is CATSDQTSGIVGGEQFF. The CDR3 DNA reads TGTGCCACCAGTGACCAGACTAGCGGGATCGTCGGCGGTGAGCAGTTCTTC.

CDR3 DNA sequence: TGTGCCAGCAGTACCCTCGACAGGGTGAACTATGGCTACACCTTC. Protein: CASSTLDRVNYGYTF. The chain has TRBV28 and TRBJ1-2; TRBD1 aligns across 7 bases. This CDR3 spans 15 amino acids. Germline V gene lookup returns CDR1 MDHEN and CDR2 SYDVKM. After removal of 5 bases from V and 2 bases from J, the junction contained 8 bases not matched to a gene.

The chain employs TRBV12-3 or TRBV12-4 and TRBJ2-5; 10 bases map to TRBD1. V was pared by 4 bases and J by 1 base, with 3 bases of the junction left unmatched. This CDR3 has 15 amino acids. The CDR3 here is CASSSGQGTQETQYF. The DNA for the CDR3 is TGTGCCAGCAGTTCGGGACAGGGGACCCAAGAGACCCAGTACTTC.

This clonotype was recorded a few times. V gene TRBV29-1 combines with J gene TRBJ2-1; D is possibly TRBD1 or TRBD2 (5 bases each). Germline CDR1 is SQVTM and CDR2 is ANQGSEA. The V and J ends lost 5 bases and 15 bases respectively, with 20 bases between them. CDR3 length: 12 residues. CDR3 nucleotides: TGCAGCGTTTCCGGGACCCTTACCCGGGGGTTCTTC. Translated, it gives CSVSGTLTRGFF.

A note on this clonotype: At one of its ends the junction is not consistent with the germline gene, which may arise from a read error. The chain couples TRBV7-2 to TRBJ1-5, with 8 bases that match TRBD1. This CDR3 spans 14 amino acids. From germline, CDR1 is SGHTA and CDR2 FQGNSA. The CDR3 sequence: CASSSPGGNRPQHF. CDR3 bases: TGTGCCAGCAGCTCACCAGGGGGCAATCGGCCCCAGCATTTT.

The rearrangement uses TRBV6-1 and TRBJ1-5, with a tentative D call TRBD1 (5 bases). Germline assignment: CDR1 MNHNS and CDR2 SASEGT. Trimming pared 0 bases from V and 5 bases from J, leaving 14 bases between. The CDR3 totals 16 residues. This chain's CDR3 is CASSEAAAGPYQPQHF. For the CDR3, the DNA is TGTGCCAGCAGTGAAGCCGCGGCGGGGCCTTATCAGCCCCAGCATTTT.

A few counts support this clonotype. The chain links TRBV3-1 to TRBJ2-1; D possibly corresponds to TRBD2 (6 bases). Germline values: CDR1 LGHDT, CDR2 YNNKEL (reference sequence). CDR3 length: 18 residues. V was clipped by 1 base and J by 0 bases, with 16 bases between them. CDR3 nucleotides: TGTGCCAGCAGCCAAGGAAGTAGCGGATCACGCTCCTACAATGAGCAGTTCTTC. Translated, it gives CASSQGSSGSRSYNEQFF.